This TCR beta chain was profiled in a study of T cells after yellow fever vaccination. At the level of the study: The fractions with low cell numbers were processed using SMART-Seq v4 Ultra Low Input. Points from the study as a whole: The booster response re-showed most primary clones: 96% CD4, approximately 86% CD8.

In its sample, this clonotype was seen many times. Its cognate antigen is unknown. Template switching with 5'RACE generated the TCR cDNA and added a universal primer site and UMIs. TCRdb itself ran the 5' RACE reads through MiXCR, one entry per CDR3 protein. This sample has about 200,000 distinct CDR3 sequences, with approximately 3% found just once. Germline CDR1 reads SGHVS; CDR2 reads FQNEAQ. The CDR3 sequence is 12 residues long. Trimming removed 5 bases from V and 8 bases from J, with 10 bases in between. V gene TRBV7-8 combines with J gene TRBJ1-5; D uncertain. The material was CD4+ T cells sorted from PBMCs, obtained 10 days after the yellow fever booster vaccination. This clonotype originated in a man between 18 and 35 years old who received the YFV17D yellow fever vaccine. The chain's CDR3 is CASSLPREPQHF. The DNA of the CDR3 is TGTGCCAGCAGCCTCCCGCGGGAGCCCCAGCATTTT.